This entry lists 8 T cell receptor beta chains sequenced from one sample in a study of cytomegalovirus exposure and HLA in healthy donors. 13 Jbeta primers and 60 Vbeta primers were used for the PCR. Some clones are missing from TCRdb's copy, which holds only in-frame ones; the method was immunoSEQ multiplex PCR. Seen here are about 160,000 clones, 83% observed once, and the top ten hold about 4%. Sample: PBMCs. Source of these receptors: a man between 45 and 60 years old in good health and CMV-seropositive.

This clone showed up just a few times. Other DNA sequences in the sample encode the same CDR3. The chain combines TRBV19 with TRBJ2-7, with TRBD1 identical over 7 bases. Per the germline V gene, CDR1 is LNHDA and CDR2 is SQIVND (reference sequence). The CDR3 length is 15 residues. The junction had 3 bases not matched to a gene; V was cut back by 1 base and J by 0 bases. The CDR3 region has the DNA TGTGCCAGTAGTATAGGACAGGGATACTCCTACGAGCAGTACTTC. Protein sequence: CASSIGQGYSYEQYF.

The V call is TRBV30, the J call TRBJ1-3, with TRBD1 matching 9 bases. V shed 8 bases and J 2 bases; nucleotides not matched to a gene: 4. Per germline, CDR1 GTSNPN and CDR2 SVGIG (reference sequence). This CDR3 spans 13 amino acids. DNA for the CDR3: TGTGCCGGCAACAGGGGGCCTGGAAACACCATATATTTT. Its translation: CAGNRGPGNTIYF.

The V gene is TRBV15, the J gene TRBJ2-5; 9 bases agree with TRBD1. The trim removed 7 bases at V and 4 bases at J, leaving 7 bases unmatched. Germline V gives CDR1 LNHNV, CDR2 YYDKDF (reference sequence). This CDR3 contains 14 residues. CDR3: CATKVTDRGETQYF. In DNA, the CDR3 is TGTGCCACCAAAGTCACGGACAGGGGAGAGACCCAGTACTTC.

V and J are TRBV5-6 and TRBJ2-1; a weak D match, TRBD1 (5 bases). Trimming removed 2 bases at V and 8 bases at J, with 11 bases between. The CDR3 extends over 13 amino acids. CDR1 and CDR2 (germline): SGHDT, YYEEEE. The CDR3 sequence: CASSLDSSYEQFF. The DNA for the CDR3 is TGTGCCAGCAGCTTAGACAGCAGCTATGAGCAGTTCTTC.

The chain is built from TRBV4-3 and TRBJ2-7, with 14 bases fitting TRBD2. V shed 3 bases and J 6 bases; nucleotides not matched to a gene: 4. Germline CDR1 reads LGHNA; CDR2 reads YSLEER. The CDR3 spans 15 residues. This CDR3 is CASSQGLAGVSEQYF. CDR3 bases: TGCGCCAGCAGCCAGGGACTAGCGGGAGTAAGCGAGCAGTACTTC.

This clone was recorded only once. Other nucleotide sequences from this sample produce the same CDR3. The chain is built from TRBV5-1 and TRBJ2-3, with a tentative D call TRBD2 (6 bases). Germline V lookup: CDR1 SGHRS, CDR2 YFSETQ. The CDR3 spans 14 residues. V was shortened by 2 bases and J by 4 bases, with 11 bases between the two germline ends. The CDR3 protein is CASSLGGGADTQYF. The CDR3, as DNA: TGCGCCAGCAGCTTAGGAGGAGGGGCAGATACGCAGTATTTT.

The chain's CDR3 is CASRREEQYF. The CDR3 nucleotides read TGTGCCAGCAGGCGGGAGGAGCAGTACTTC. This chain connects TRBV6-5 to TRBJ2-5; 8 positions agree with TRBD2. The CDR3 contains 10 residues. The germline V gene has CDR1 MNHEY and CDR2 SVGAGI. Unmatched junction bases numbered 2, after V lost 6 bases and J lost 11 bases.

This rearrangement joins TRBV5-1 to TRBJ2-1; TRBD1 is a possible D gene (7 bases). This CDR3 is built from 14 residues. Germline CDR1 SGHRS, CDR2 YFSETQ. Trimming cost V 3 bases and J 6 bases, with 13 bases left between them. In DNA, the CDR3 is TGCGCCAGCAGCTCAGGGGGGCTATCCAATGAGCAGTTCTTC. This encodes CASSSGGLSNEQFF.